These 26 T cell receptor beta chains came from one sample sequenced in a study of blood T cells in healthy people across ages. For the second PCR, which ran for about 7 to 11 cycles, a sample-barcoded 5' primer and a J-beta primer mix were used. TCRdb processed the 5' RACE reads anew with MiXCR; each CDR3 protein has one entry. The sample yields roughly 1.5 million distinct CDR3 sequences, around 40% seen once. Sequencing was performed on blood. The receptor set was obtained from a woman aged 18-35 years in good health.

The chain has TRBV9 and TRBJ2-1, with TRBD2 identical over 10 bases. CDR1 is SGDLS, CDR2 YYNGEE, per germline. The CDR3 contains 15 residues. Trimming took 4 bases from V and 4 from J; bases not matched to a gene: 5. This CDR3 is CASSSSGSPYNEQFF. CDR3 DNA: TGTGCCAGCAGCTCTAGCGGGAGCCCGTACAATGAGCAGTTCTTC.

The sample holds a few counts of this clonotype. This sequence joins TRBV6-5 and TRBJ2-3; unclear D gene. The V gene lost 4 bases and the J gene lost 8 bases, with 10 bases spanning the gap. The CDR3 runs to 12 residues. The germline V gene has CDR1 MNHEY and CDR2 SVGAGI. The CDR3 nucleotides read TGTGCCAGCAGTTCGGTTAGGGCTACGCAGTATTTT. It encodes CASSSVRATQYF.

The rearrangement links TRBV7-9 to TRBJ2-5, with D unresolved. This CDR3 is built from 13 residues. V dropped 5 bases and J dropped 0 bases, with 7 bases sitting between them. Germline V gene sequence: CDR1 SEHNR, CDR2 FQNEAQ (reference sequence). CDR3: CASSPTDQETQYF. The CDR3 bases are TGTGCCAGCAGCCCGACGGACCAAGAGACCCAGTACTTC.

The gene calls are TRBV6-6 and TRBJ2-2, with D possibly matching TRBD1 (6 bases). V was cut by 6 bases and J by 4 bases, with 15 bases left in between. Germline V gene sequence: CDR1 MNHNY, CDR2 SVGAGI (reference sequence). This CDR3 has 15 residues. This chain's CDR3 is CASSHHRVATGELFF. As DNA, the CDR3 is TGTGCCAGCAGCCACCACAGGGTAGCCACCGGGGAGCTGTTTTTT.

This clonotype was observed at least ten times. The gene calls are TRBV4-3 and TRBJ2-1, with D unresolved. The germline V gene encodes CDR1 LGHNA and CDR2 YSLEER. The CDR3 extends over 15 amino acids. V lost 6 bases, J lost 0 bases, and 12 bases lay in between. The CDR3 reads CASSQWTVSYNEQFF. In DNA form, the CDR3 reads TGCGCCAGCAGTCAATGGACGGTCTCCTACAATGAGCAGTTCTTC.

This chain joins TRBV3-1 and TRBJ2-7; 9 bases fit TRBD2. There are 17 residues in the CDR3. Losses at the gene ends were 6 bases for V and 7 bases for J; bases not matched to a gene: 19. Germline CDR1 reads LGHDT; CDR2 reads YNNKEL (reference sequence). CDR3 nucleotides: TGTGCCAGCAGGCACGGCGGGCTAGCGGGAAAGGGCAATGAGCAGTACTTC. It translates to CASRHGGLAGKGNEQYF.

Note on this clonotype: This may stem from a read error, because a much larger clone lies one nucleotide away. The chain recombines TRBV5-1 with TRBJ2-7, with 7 bases fitting TRBD1. This CDR3 region has 14 residues. Germline CDR1 SGHRS, CDR2 YFSETQ. The CDR3 sequence is CASSTPGQNYGQYF. CDR3 sequence (DNA): TGCGCCAGCAGCACGCCGGGACAGAACTACGGGCAGTACTTC.

The chain has TRBV11-1 and TRBJ2-1, with TRBD2 identical over 11 bases. There are 15 residues in the CDR3. V lost 5 bases, J lost 7 bases, and 7 bases stayed unmatched. CDR1 and CDR2 (germline): SGHAT, FQDESV (reference sequence). This CDR3 reads CASSLTSGSRNEQFF. CDR3 bases: TGTGCCAGCAGCCTAACTAGCGGGAGTAGGAATGAGCAGTTCTTC.

This clonotype occurred a few times. The CDR3 DNA is TGTGCCAGCAGGAGTTCCAGATGGGACAATGAGCAGTTCTTC. It encodes CASRSSRWDNEQFF. The V call is TRBV27, the J call TRBJ2-1; no clear D gene. The CDR3 loop spans 14 amino acids. The V gene's germline CDR1 is MNHEY and CDR2 SMNVEV (reference sequence). The V gene lost 6 bases and the J gene lost 5 bases, with 14 bases spanning the gap.

The gene calls are TRBV7-2 and TRBJ2-7; TRBD1 matches at 8 bases. The V gene's germline CDR1 is SGHTA and CDR2 FQGNSA. This CDR3 region has 16 residues. V lost 2 bases, J lost 0 bases, and 6 bases stayed unmatched. The CDR3 DNA is TGTGCCAGCAGCTTACGACAGGGGACCTTCTCCTACGAGCAGTACTTC. This encodes CASSLRQGTFSYEQYF.

This chain links TRBV20-1 with TRBJ2-5, with D perhaps assigned TRBD1 or TRBD2 (5 bases each). This CDR3 spans 14 amino acids. Germline-derived CDR1 and CDR2 are DFQATT and SNEGSKA (reference sequence). V dropped 3 bases and J dropped 11 bases, with 22 bases sitting between them. For the CDR3, the DNA is TGCAGTGCTAGTCCACTTCTGGCTGGGGGTGAGCAGTACTTC. Protein product: CSASPLLAGGEQYF.

On this clonotype: A read error may be the cause here, since a much bigger clone is one base away. The CDR3 coding sequence is TGTGCCAGCAGCGGGACAGAAAGAAACGAGCAGTACTTC. Translation: CASSGTERNEQYF. The V gene is TRBV6-2 or TRBV6-3, the J gene TRBJ2-4; TRBD1 aligns across 7 bases. Gene TRBJ2-7 matches the end of the DNA better, so the J call may be wrong. CDR1 is MNHEY and CDR2 is SVGEGT in the germline V gene. This CDR3 comprises 13 residues.

This clonotype was detected a few times. The genes are TRBV18 and TRBJ2-5; D is perhaps TRBD1 or TRBD2 (5 bases each). CDR1 KGHSH and CDR2 LQKENI come from the germline V gene. Trimming took 8 bases from V and 2 from J, leaving 12 bases between them. This CDR3 has 13 residues. DNA for the CDR3: TGTGCCAGCAACCGGGACCCTCAAGAGACCCAGTACTTC. Residues: CASNRDPQETQYF.

A note on this clonotype: This may stem from a read error, because a much larger clone lies one nucleotide away. The chain links TRBV7-2 to TRBJ2-7; tentatively, D is TRBD2 (5 bases). The CDR3 totals 14 residues. CDR1 and CDR2 from the germline V gene are SGHTA and FQGNSA. CDR3 residues: CASSVALATYEQYF. The CDR3 nucleotides read TGTGCCAGCAGCGTAGCGTTGGCAACCTACGAGCAGTACTTC.

The chain carries TRBV5-4 and TRBJ2-3; 8 positions agree with TRBD1. The V segment lost 2 bases and the J segment 4 bases; nucleotides outside the gene matches: 3. The CDR3 contains 14 residues. Looked up from germline, CDR1 is SGHNT and CDR2 is YYREEE (reference sequence). This chain's CDR3 is CASSFQDRADTQYF. The CDR3 region has the DNA TGTGCCAGCAGCTTCCAGGACAGGGCAGATACGCAGTATTTT.

The genes are TRBV27 and TRBJ1-2; D call uncertain. The CDR3 has 14 residues. Germline V lookup: CDR1 MNHEY, CDR2 SMNVEV (reference sequence). Trimming pared 7 bases from V and 0 bases from J, leaving 12 bases between. The CDR3 nucleotides are TGTGCCAGCAAGGGTACAGCGTCTAACTATGGCTACACCTTC. Its translation is CASKGTASNYGYTF.

As for this clonotype: One end of the junction does not line up with germline, which may come from a read error. The genes are TRBV20-1 and TRBJ2-5; 8 bases are a match to TRBD2. The V gene's germline CDR1 is DFQATT and CDR2 SNEGSKA (reference sequence). This CDR3 spans 13 amino acids. The CDR3 DNA follows: TGCGGTGCGATTCAGCGGGAGCGGGAGACCCAGTACTTC. It yields the protein CGAIQRERETQYF.

The gene calls are TRBV14 and TRBJ2-7; no definite D call. The V and J ends lost 6 bases and 0 bases respectively, with 15 bases between them. This CDR3 has 15 amino acids. Germline V gene lookup returns CDR1 SGHDN and CDR2 FVKESK. This chain's CDR3 is CASSQLARSSYEQYF. CDR3 nucleotides: TGTGCCAGCAGTCAGCTCGCCAGGAGCTCCTACGAGCAGTACTTC.

V usage is TRBV6-2 or TRBV6-3 and J usage is TRBJ1-5, with a weak D call TRBD1 (5 bases). Trimming removed 5 bases at V and 9 bases at J, with 11 bases between. The CDR3 is 12 residues long. Germline V gene sequence: CDR1 MNHEY, CDR2 SVGEGT. CDR3 bases: TGTGCCAGCAGTCCCGGGGGGGGGCCCCAGCATTTT. This sequence encodes CASSPGGGPQHF.

This clonotype has just a few counts. The V gene is TRBV5-6, the J gene TRBJ2-3; 7 bases align to TRBD2. Germline V lookup: CDR1 SGHDT, CDR2 YYEEEE. V dropped 5 bases and J dropped 6; count of bases not matched to a gene: 15. The CDR3 consists of 16 residues. In DNA form, the CDR3 reads TGTGCCAGCAGTTTGACCGTGGCTAGCGGATGGGATACGCAGTATTTT. It translates to CASSLTVASGWDTQYF.

This chain links TRBV20-1 with TRBJ1-6, with D unclear. Germline V gene sequence: CDR1 DFQATT, CDR2 SNEGSKA (reference sequence). This CDR3 contains 15 residues. Trimming stripped 0 bases from V and 8 bases from J, with 14 bases between. The CDR3 bases are TGCAGTGCTAGAGATCTTTGGACGGGAGATTCACCCCTCCACTTT. Amino acid sequence: CSARDLWTGDSPLHF.

DNA of the CDR3: TGTGCCAGCAGCCAAGATCCCTCAACCCGGGATACGCAGTATTTT. Translating it yields CASSQDPSTRDTQYF. J is TRBJ2-3 and V is TRBV14; D not resolved. Trimming cost V 0 bases and J 6 bases, with 13 bases left between them. CDR1 is SGHDN and CDR2 is FVKESK in the germline V gene. The CDR3 covers 15 residues.

In its sample, this clonotype was seen a few times. The V call is TRBV12-3 or TRBV12-4, the J call TRBJ2-5, with D unresolved. Trimming removed 2 bases from V and 11 bases from J, with 15 bases in between. CDR3 size: 13 residues. The CDR3 spells CASSLLLPVEQYF. CDR3 DNA sequence: TGTGCCAGCAGTTTACTGCTTCCAGTAGAGCAGTACTTC.

The genes are TRBV6-2 or TRBV6-3 and TRBJ2-1; D is possibly TRBD1 (6 bases). The V end lost 5 bases, the J end lost 4 bases, and 12 bases lay between the germline ends. Germline V gene data show CDR1 as MNHEY and CDR2 as SVGEGT. This CDR3 has 14 residues. The CDR3 sequence: CASSNQGSYNEQFF. In nucleotides, the CDR3 is TGTGCCAGCAGTAACCAGGGGTCTTACAATGAGCAGTTCTTC.

The sample holds many counts of this clonotype. J is TRBJ2-4 and V is TRBV20-1, with D tentatively TRBD2 (6 bases). The length of the CDR3 is 12 residues. Per germline, CDR1 DFQATT and CDR2 SNEGSKA (reference sequence). Trimming stripped 6 bases from V and 8 bases from J, with 14 bases between. Written as DNA, the CDR3 is TGCAGTGCATTGGAGGGCCGGGACATTCAGTACTTC. Its protein is CSALEGRDIQYF.

The chain links TRBV7-8 to TRBJ2-2; D is unresolved. CDR3 size: 16 residues. Germline V gene lookup returns CDR1 SGHVS and CDR2 FQNEAQ. The V and J ends lost 1 base and 7 bases respectively, with 16 bases between them. The CDR3 is CASSLVGGHLGGELFF. In nucleotides, the CDR3 is TGTGCCAGCAGCTTAGTGGGCGGCCATCTGGGCGGGGAGCTGTTTTTT.